Listed below are T cell receptor beta chains from one sample, sequenced in a study of radiotherapy plus CTLA-4 blockade in lung cancer. The data were produced by immunoSEQ multiplex PCR, yet TCRdb's version contains in-frame clones alone and is incomplete. Seen here are approximately 89,000 clones, about 79% observed once, and the top ten hold 4%. The starting material was peripheral blood, obtained from a patient treated with radiotherapy plus ipilimumab. Receptors were obtained from a human donor with non-small cell lung cancer who had a partial response to radiotherapy plus ipilimumab. Some clones in this sample may be carry-over from other donors' samples. The CDR3 runs from the conserved cysteine through the conserved F or W. The D gene is left open where the match is weak. Expanded clones are given a class, and other clones once, few, many or no size at all.

J: TRBJ1-2; V: TRBV7-2; length: 16; size: few; D: NA; CDR3: CASSPASEEGRYGYTF; DNA: TGTGCCAGCAGCCCCGCCTCGGAAGAGGGAAGGTATGGCTACACCTTC
J: TRBJ2-3; V: TRBV19; length: 15; size: NA; D: NA; CDR3: CASSIVAGRTDTQYF; DNA: TGTGCCAGTAGTATAGTTGCAGGTCGCACAGATACGCAGTATTTT
J: TRBJ2-7; V: TRBV11-2; length: 12; size: NA; D: TRBD2; CDR3: CASSLTSGREYF; DNA: TGTGCCAGCAGCTTAACTAGCGGGAGGGAGTACTTC
J: TRBJ2-7; V: TRBV7-7; length: 13; size: NA; D: NA; CDR3: CASSLDRTYEQYF; DNA: TGTGCCAGCAGCTTAGACAGGACCTACGAGCAGTACTTC
J: TRBJ2-6; V: TRBV19; length: 18; size: NA; D: NA; CDR3: CASSPRDSRGTGANVLTF; DNA: TGTGCCAGTAGTCCTCGGGACTCTCGAGGGACTGGGGCCAACGTCCTGACTTTC
J: TRBJ2-3; V: TRBV19; length: 16; size: NA; D: TRBD2; CDR3: CASSRGLAGGPDTQYF; DNA: TGTGCCAGTAGCCGTGGACTAGCGGGAGGTCCAGATACGCAGTATTTT
J: TRBJ1-1; V: TRBV5-1; length: 14; size: NA; D: TRBD1; CDR3: CASTSDRSNTEAFF; DNA: TGCGCCAGTACCTCGGACAGGTCGAACACTGAAGCTTTCTTT
J: TRBJ2-1; V: TRBV7-3; length: 15; size: NA; D: NA; CDR3: CASSLYRSSYNEQFF; DNA: TGTGCCAGCAGCTTATATCGGAGCTCCTACAATGAGCAGTTCTTC
J: TRBJ2-3; V: TRBV6-1; length: 15; size: NA; D: TRBD2; CDR3: CASSWGTSGAFTQYF; DNA: TGTGCCAGCAGCTGGGGGACTAGCGGGGCCTTCACGCAGTATTTT
J: TRBJ2-3; V: TRBV28; length: 15; size: once; D: TRBD2; CDR3: CASTHGGGGTDTQYF; DNA: TGTGCCAGCACACACGGGGGAGGGGGCACAGATACGCAGTATTTT
J: TRBJ1-3; V: TRBV10-2; length: 14; size: NA; D: NA; CDR3: CASSESHSGNTIYF; DNA: TGCGCCAGCAGTGAGTCCCACTCTGGAAACACCATATATTTT
J: TRBJ2-7; V: TRBV29-1; length: 14; size: NA; D: NA; CDR3: CSVEGTPNAYEQYF; DNA: TGCAGCGTTGAAGGGACACCGAACGCCTACGAGCAGTACTTC
J: TRBJ1-1; V: TRBV5-5; length: 15; size: NA; D: NA; CDR3: CASSSLPQGWTEAFF; DNA: TGTGCCAGCAGCTCATTACCACAGGGATGGACTGAAGCTTTCTTT
J: TRBJ2-3; V: TRBV5-4; length: 16; size: NA; D: TRBD2; CDR3: CASSLSETSGTDTQYF; DNA: TGTGCCAGCAGCTTGTCGGAGACTAGCGGCACAGATACGCAGTATTTT
J: TRBJ2-5; V: TRBV6-5; length: 16; size: NA; D: TRBD2; CDR3: CASSYSGTSGRETQYF; DNA: TGTGCCAGCAGTTACTCTGGGACTAGCGGGAGAGAGACCCAGTACTTC
J: TRBJ2-7; V: TRBV23-1; length: 17; size: NA; D: NA; CDR3: CASSQSDGFDEGDEQYF; DNA: TGCGCCAGCAGTCAATCTGATGGGTTTGACGAGGGGGACGAGCAGTACTTC
J: TRBJ2-7; V: TRBV7-8; length: 13; size: NA; D: NA; CDR3: CASSGAGPREQYF; DNA: TGTGCCAGCAGCGGCGCGGGACCACGCGAGCAGTACTTC
J: TRBJ1-1; V: TRBV30; length: 12; size: NA; D: NA; CDR3: CAWSQGWTEAFF; DNA: TGTGCCTGGAGCCAGGGATGGACTGAAGCTTTCTTT
J: TRBJ2-2; V: TRBV19; length: 14; size: NA; D: NA; CDR3: CASSIVGGGVELFF; DNA: TGTGCCAGTAGTATAGTCGGGGGAGGAGTCGAGCTGTTTTTT
J: TRBJ1-2; V: TRBV5-4; length: 14; size: NA; D: NA; CDR3: CASSLVGANYGYTF; DNA: TGTGCCAGCAGCTTAGTGGGGGCGAACTATGGCTACACCTTC
J: TRBJ1-5; V: TRBV5-8; length: 13; size: NA; D: TRBD1; CDR3: CASSLDRGRPQHF; DNA: TGTGCCAGCAGCCTAGACAGGGGAAGGCCCCAGCATTTT
J: TRBJ2-3; V: TRBV6-5; length: 15; size: NA; D: NA; CDR3: CASSRQVPSTDTQYF; DNA: TGTGCCAGCAGCAGACAGGTGCCTAGCACAGATACGCAGTATTTT
J: TRBJ1-5; V: TRBV5-4; length: 12; size: NA; D: NA; CDR3: CASSFDEQPQHF; DNA: TGTGCCAGCAGCTTCGATGAGCAGCCCCAGCATTTT
J: TRBJ2-2; V: TRBV5-1; length: 15; size: once; D: TRBD1; CDR3: CASSARTGNTGELFF; DNA: TGCGCCAGCAGCGCGAGGACAGGAAACACCGGGGAGCTGTTTTTT
J: TRBJ1-2; V: TRBV29-1; length: 13; size: NA; D: NA; CDR3: CSVEDPIGHGYTF; DNA: TGCAGCGTTGAAGACCCCATCGGTCATGGCTACACCTTC
J: TRBJ1-6; V: TRBV30; length: 14; size: NA; D: TRBD1; CDR3: CAWSVGTANSPLHF; DNA: TGTGCCTGGAGTGTTGGGACAGCTAATTCCCCCCTCCACTTT
J: TRBJ1-5; V: TRBV6-1; length: 13; size: once; D: NA; CDR3: CASRGSANQPQHF; DNA: TGTGCCAGCCGGGGGTCAGCTAATCAGCCCCAGCATTTT
J: TRBJ2-3; V: TRBV29-1; length: 15; size: NA; D: TRBD2; CDR3: CSVWTSGRSTDTQYF; DNA: TGCAGCGTCTGGACTAGCGGGAGATCGACAGATACGCAGTATTTT
J: TRBJ2-5; V: TRBV28; length: 14; size: NA; D: NA; CDR3: CASSFLGRQETQYF; DNA: TGTGCCAGCAGTTTTCTTGGTAGACAAGAGACCCAGTACTTC
J: TRBJ2-1; V: TRBV29-1; length: 15; size: NA; D: NA; CDR3: CSVEWAEGSYNEQFF; DNA: TGCAGCGTTGAGTGGGCCGAAGGTAGTTACAATGAGCAGTTCTTC
J: TRBJ2-1; V: TRBV6-1; length: 15; size: NA; D: TRBD1; CDR3: CASSRGQGALNEQFF; DNA: TGTGCCAGCAGTAGGGGACAGGGGGCGTTGAATGAGCAGTTCTTC